The present entry profiles one T cell receptor beta chain with its context. The entry originates in a study of blood T cell repertoires in COVID-19. Study-level background: From T cells, B-cell-depleted T cells, or PBMCs came the material, which was cDNA or gDNA.

Some clones are missing from TCRdb's copy, which holds only in-frame ones; the method was immunoSEQ multiplex PCR. The sample carries roughly 84,000 clones, roughly 75% recorded once. The CDR3 runs 15 residues. The germline CDR1 and CDR2 sequences are SGHTA and FQGNSA. Losses at the gene ends were 5 bases for V and 4 bases for J; bases not matched to a gene: 9. The TCR sequence derives from a woman aged 45 to 65 with acute or convalescent COVID-19. Specimen: peripheral blood. V is TRBV7-2 and J is TRBJ1-2; 8 bases line up with TRBD1. The chain's CDR3 is CASSPRDRLLYGYTF. The CDR3 region has the DNA TGTGCCAGCAGCCCCCGGGACAGGCTGCTCTATGGCTACACCTTC.